These 25 T cell receptor beta chains were sequenced from one sample in a study of blood T cell repertoires in COVID-19. Clones were sequenced by immunoSEQ multiplex PCR, and TCRdb holds only the in-frame ones, with some missing. The sample includes over 55,000 clones, about three quarters seen only once; the top ten take 35% to 45%. The sequenced sample was peripheral blood. These receptors all come from a woman aged 70-85 years with acute or convalescent COVID-19.

The CDR3 DNA follows: TGTGCCAGTAGCCCCAAGACAGGCTACGAGCAGTACTTC. Its translation: CASSPKTGYEQYF. The chain recombines TRBV19 with TRBJ2-7, with a possible D match to TRBD1 (6 bases). Trimming took 6 bases from V and 3 from J, leaving 12 bases between them. The V gene's germline CDR1 is LNHDA and CDR2 SQIVND (reference sequence). The CDR3 is 13 residues long.

This chain links TRBV5-1 with TRBJ2-5; TRBD2 is a possible D gene (5 bases). This CDR3 contains 15 residues. Germline CDR1 and CDR2: SGHRS and YFSETQ. The V end was cut by 0 bases, the J end by 9 bases, with 18 bases between. CDR3 in amino acids: CASSLAADGFGAQYF. CDR3 DNA: TGCGCCAGCAGCTTGGCCGCGGACGGGTTCGGGGCCCAGTACTTC.

This clone was recorded only once. V gene TRBV29-1 combines with J gene TRBJ2-1, with 9 bases lining up with TRBD2. The CDR3 spans 13 residues. CDR1 SQVTM and CDR2 ANQGSEA come from the germline V gene. After removal of 3 bases from V and 8 bases from J, the junction contained 5 bases not matched to a gene. CDR3 in DNA: TGCAGCGTTGAGGGGCTAGCGGGATATGAGCAGTTCTTC. As protein: CSVEGLAGYEQFF.

This clone is judged medium-sized. The chain links TRBV2 to TRBJ2-7, with D possibly being TRBD2 (5 bases). Germline CDR1 reads SNHLY; CDR2 reads FYNNEI. CDR3 length: 14 residues. V lost 2 bases to trimming and J lost 2 bases, with 10 bases between them. CDR3 amino acids: CASSELYGAYEQYF. Here the CDR3 DNA reads TGTGCCAGCAGTGAACTTTACGGGGCCTACGAGCAGTACTTC.

This clone showed up just a few times. This chain connects TRBV19 to TRBJ1-6; D may be TRBD1 (5 bases). CDR1 LNHDA and CDR2 SQIVND come from the germline V gene (reference sequence). The V gene lost 3 bases and the J gene lost 0 bases, with 12 bases spanning the gap. The CDR3 length is 17 residues. The chain's CDR3 is CASSIRTLSSYNSPLHF. In nucleotides, the CDR3 is TGTGCCAGTAGTATTAGGACATTAAGCTCCTATAATTCACCCCTCCACTTT.

In its sample, this clone was seen once. V is TRBV19 and J is TRBJ2-5; 13 nucleotides line up with TRBD2. The CDR3 runs 16 residues. CDR1 and CDR2 from the germline V gene are LNHDA and SQIVND (reference sequence). After removal of 3 bases from V and 5 bases from J, the junction contained 6 bases not matched to a gene. The CDR3: CASSITSGRASETQYF. The CDR3, as DNA: TGTGCCAGTAGTATCACTAGCGGGAGGGCTAGTGAGACCCAGTACTTC.

This chain joins TRBV29-1 and TRBJ1-1; D call uncertain. Germline assignment: CDR1 SQVTM and CDR2 ANQGSEA. This CDR3 contains 12 residues. V lost 4 bases, J lost 1 base, and 7 bases lay in between. Written as DNA, the CDR3 is TGCAGCGTTGTGGGGAGGAACACTGAAGCTTTCTTT. Translation: CSVVGRNTEAFF.

V gene TRBV6-2 or TRBV6-3 combines with J gene TRBJ1-5; D possibly corresponds to TRBD1 (5 bases). CDR3 length: 15 amino acids. V was pared by 3 bases and J by 0 bases, with 9 bases between. The V gene's germline CDR1 is MNHEY and CDR2 SVGEGT. The CDR3 DNA sequence: TGTGCCAGCAGTTATGCAGGGCTTAGCAATCAGCCCCAGCATTTT. This gives the protein CASSYAGLSNQPQHF.

The chain combines TRBV5-4 with TRBJ1-2; D is undetermined. The CDR3 spans 13 residues. The germline CDR1 and CDR2 sequences are SGHNT and YYREEE (reference sequence). V dropped 0 bases and J dropped 2 bases, with 5 bases sitting between them. The CDR3, as DNA: TGTGCCAGCAGCTTGGGCCGGAACTATGGCTACACCTTC. It translates to CASSLGRNYGYTF. Combining the CDR3 with reference TRBV5-4 and TRBJ1-2 gives the whole variable domain ETGVTQSPTHLIKTRGQQVTLRCSSQSGHNTVSWYQQALGQGPQFIFQYYREEENGRGNFPPRFSGLQFPNYSSELNVNALELDDSALYLCASSLGRNYGYTFGSGTRLTVV.

V and J are TRBV5-6 and TRBJ1-2, with 9 bases identical to TRBD1. V shed 4 bases, J shed 5 bases, and the junction held 9 bases outside the gene matches. The CDR3 consists of 15 residues. Germline-derived CDR1 and CDR2 are SGHDT and YYEEEE. The CDR3 DNA reads as TGTGCCAGCAGCCCTGGACAGGGGCGTGGGTATGGCTACACCTTC. It specifies CASSPGQGRGYGYTF. Based on the CDR3 plus reference TRBV5-6 and TRBJ1-2, the full variable domain is DAGVTQSPTHLIKTRGQQVTLRCSPKSGHDTVSWYQQALGQGPQFIFQYYEEEERQRGNFPDRFSGHQFPNYSSELNVNALLLGDSALYLCASSPGQGRGYGYTFGSGTRLTVV.

This chain connects TRBV6-5 to TRBJ1-1, with D perhaps TRBD1 (6 bases). Per germline, CDR1 MNHEY and CDR2 SVGAGI. The CDR3 spans 15 residues. The V end was cut by 6 bases, the J end by 1 base, with 15 bases between. The CDR3 DNA is TGTGCCAGCAGAGATTATGGACAGCGGAACACTGAAGCTTTCTTT. Its translation: CASRDYGQRNTEAFF.

This chain joins TRBV20-1 and TRBJ2-1; maybe TRBD2 (6 bases). The germline V and J ends were trimmed by 3 bases and 8 bases, with 17 bases remaining between them. Germline V gene data show CDR1 as DFQATT and CDR2 as SNEGSKA (reference sequence). The CDR3 is 14 amino acids. The CDR3 DNA is TGCAGTGCTAGTCAGGGTGGGGGGTTGGATGAGCAGTTCTTC. This gives the protein CSASQGGGLDEQFF.

The V and J genes are TRBV6-6 and TRBJ1-3, with a weak D call TRBD1 (6 bases). Trimming cost V 7 bases and J 0 bases, with 13 bases left between them. CDR3 size: 15 residues. Germline CDR1 and CDR2: MNHNY and SVGAGI (reference sequence). The CDR3 reads CASTPDSVSGNTIYF. The CDR3 DNA is TGTGCCAGCACCCCGGACAGCGTCTCTGGAAACACCATATATTTT.

The rearrangement joins TRBV9 to TRBJ1-3; D call uncertain. Looked up from germline, CDR1 is SGDLS and CDR2 is YYNGEE. The CDR3 loop spans 13 amino acids. Trimming left V 2 bases short and J 3 bases short, with 6 bases between. The CDR3 DNA sequence: TGTGCCAGCAGCGTGGCTAGTGGAAACACCATATATTTT. Amino acids: CASSVASGNTIYF.

The chain carries TRBV5-6 and TRBJ1-2; D is unresolved. V lost 5 bases to trimming and J lost 8 bases, with 19 bases between them. Looked up from germline, CDR1 is SGHDT and CDR2 is YYEEEE. The length of the CDR3 is 14 residues. The DNA of the CDR3 is TGTGCCAGCAGACGCCGAGGTATTGATACAGGCTACACCTTC. Its protein is CASRRRGIDTGYTF.

This clone was seen a handful of times. This chain links TRBV9 with TRBJ2-7; TRBD1 aligns across 8 bases. The CDR3 covers 14 residues. V shed 0 bases and J 3 bases; nucleotides not matched to a gene: 2. The germline V gene has CDR1 SGDLS and CDR2 YYNGEE. Here the CDR3 DNA reads TGTGCCAGCAGCGTAGCTACAGGGGGCTACGAGCAGTACTTC. Its protein is CASSVATGGYEQYF.

J is TRBJ1-1 and V is TRBV2; D is undetermined. CDR1 SNHLY and CDR2 FYNNEI come from the germline V gene. V lost 4 bases and J 0 bases, leaving 9 bases between the germline ends. CDR3 size: 14 residues. CDR3 amino acids: CASSVEGVNTEAFF. As DNA, the CDR3 is TGTGCCAGCAGTGTCGAGGGCGTGAACACTGAAGCTTTCTTT.

This clone appeared once. This chain links TRBV28 with TRBJ2-1; the match to TRBD1 covers 8 bases. The CDR3 runs 16 residues. Germline CDR1 reads MDHEN; CDR2 reads SYDVKM. Unmatched junction bases numbered 15, after V lost 7 bases and J lost 7 bases. The chain's CDR3 is CASISSETGAWNEQFF. DNA of the CDR3: TGTGCCAGCATAAGTAGCGAGACAGGGGCTTGGAATGAGCAGTTCTTC.

The chain carries TRBV5-1 and TRBJ2-7; TRBD1 agrees at 9 bases. There are 15 residues in the CDR3. J was trimmed by 7 bases and V by 0 bases; bases with no gene match: 8. Germline CDR1 is SGHRS and CDR2 is YFSETQ. CDR3 protein: CASSLEQGAIREQYF. The CDR3 nucleotides read TGCGCCAGCAGCTTGGAACAGGGGGCTATAAGAGAGCAGTACTTC.

This clone came up once. The chain couples TRBV19 to TRBJ2-5; 14 nucleotides agree with TRBD2. V shed 6 bases and J 5 bases; nucleotides not matched to a gene: 8. Germline assignment: CDR1 LNHDA and CDR2 SQIVND (reference sequence). The CDR3 spans 16 residues. The DNA for the CDR3 is TGTGCCAGTAGCCGACTAGCGGGAGGGCCTCGGGAGACCCAGTACTTC. It encodes CASSRLAGGPRETQYF.

V is TRBV6-2 or TRBV6-3 and J is TRBJ1-1; D gene uncertain. The germline V gene has CDR1 MNHEY and CDR2 SVGEGT. There are 15 residues in the CDR3. Trimming removed 2 bases from V and 0 bases from J, with 10 bases in between. The CDR3 loop is CASSYLDGMNTEAFF. CDR3 nucleotide sequence: TGTGCCAGCAGTTACCTAGACGGCATGAACACTGAAGCTTTCTTT.

This sequence joins TRBV19 and TRBJ1-2; 7 positions agree with TRBD1. Germline CDR1 is LNHDA and CDR2 is SQIVND (reference sequence). V gave up 3 bases and J gave up 8 bases; unmatched junction bases: 9. CDR3 length equals 14 residues. The chain's CDR3 is CASSIGKGARGYTF. CDR3 nucleotides: TGTGCCAGTAGTATTGGGAAGGGGGCGCGGGGCTACACCTTC.

The chain joins TRBV5-1 to TRBJ2-3, with a weak D call TRBD2 (7 bases). Per germline, CDR1 SGHRS and CDR2 YFSETQ. The CDR3 is made up of 14 amino acids. Between the trimmed V and J ends, which lost 5 bases and 3 bases, there was a span of 13 bases. CDR3 sequence (DNA): TGCGCCAGCAGGTCGGGGGGCGGGACAGATACGCAGTATTTT. Amino acids: CASRSGGGTDTQYF. Variable domain in full (rest from reference TRBV5-1 and TRBJ2-3): KAGVTQTPRYLIKTRGQQVTLSCSPISGHRSVSWYQQTPGQGLQFLFEYFSETQRNKGNFPGRFSGRQFSNSRSEMNVSTLELGDSALYLCASRSGGGTDTQYFGPGTRLTVL.

Ten or more counts support this clone. This sample includes further DNA sequences coding for the same CDR3. CDR3 coding DNA: TGTGCCATCAGTCGGAGTCACTATGGCTACACCTTC. Amino acid sequence: CAISRSHYGYTF. V and J are TRBV10-3 and TRBJ1-2; D unresolved. The V end was cut by 5 bases, the J end by 3 bases, with 7 bases between. The CDR3 runs 12 residues. The germline V gene has CDR1 ENHRY and CDR2 SYGVKD.

The gene calls are TRBV7-2 and TRBJ1-1, with TRBD1 as a possible D gene (5 bases). Germline V gives CDR1 SGHTA, CDR2 FQGNSA. V lost 1 base, J lost 1 base, and 16 bases lay in between. CDR3 length equals 17 residues. This chain's CDR3 is CASSLVAGLGRNTEAFF. As DNA, the CDR3 is TGTGCCAGCAGCTTAGTAGCAGGGCTTGGTCGGAACACTGAAGCTTTCTTT.